The 2 T cell receptor beta chains presented below share a single source sample, sequenced in a study of T cells in Graves' hyperthyroidism and ophthalmopathy. The TCR beta CDR3 regions underwent amplification using RNA transcripts as the source. In the first-round RT-PCR of the TCR CDR3, the HTBI primer set was used. Using its own MiXCR run on the multiplex PCR reads, TCRdb lists one record per CDR3 protein. The top ten hold 50% of the sample, which has fewer than 250,000 distinct CDR3 sequences, roughly 15% seen once. Sequencing was performed on blood. These receptors originate from a man in his fifties or sixties with Graves' hyperthyroidism.

The chain has TRBV14 and TRBJ1-2; D possibly corresponds to TRBD1 (5 bases). Looked up from germline, CDR1 is SGHDN and CDR2 is FVKESK. CDR3 length: 15 residues. V lost 1 base, J lost 3 bases, and 12 bases lay in between. This chain's CDR3 is CASSQGLGTYYGYTF. DNA of the CDR3: TGTGCCAGCAGCCAAGGACTGGGGACCTACTATGGCTACACCTTC.

This clonotype was observed many times. The rearrangement uses TRBV11-2 and TRBJ2-7; D not certain. V lost 0 bases to trimming and J lost 1 base, with 4 bases between them. The CDR3 spans 13 residues. Germline-derived CDR1 and CDR2 are SGHAT and FQNNGV. As DNA, the CDR3 is TGTGCCAGCAGCTTAGAACAGTCCTACGAGCAGTACTTC. This codes for CASSLEQSYEQYF.